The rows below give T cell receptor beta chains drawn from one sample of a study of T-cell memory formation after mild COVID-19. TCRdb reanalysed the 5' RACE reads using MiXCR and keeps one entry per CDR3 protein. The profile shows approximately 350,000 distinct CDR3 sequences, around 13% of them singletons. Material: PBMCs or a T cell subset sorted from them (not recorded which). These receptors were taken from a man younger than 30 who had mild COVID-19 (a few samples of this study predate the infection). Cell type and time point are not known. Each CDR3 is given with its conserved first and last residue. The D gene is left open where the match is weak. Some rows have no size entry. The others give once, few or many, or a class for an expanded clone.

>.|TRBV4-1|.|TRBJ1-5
TGCGCCAGCAGCCCAGAGGACCGGGTCTGTCAGCCCCAGCATTTT
CASSPEDRVCQPQHF
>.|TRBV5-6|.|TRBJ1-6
TGTGCCAGCAGCTTGGTGCAGGGCCGGCCCCTCCACTTT
CASSLVQGRPLHF
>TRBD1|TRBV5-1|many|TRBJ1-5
TGCGCCAGCAGCTCGGGACAGGGGGGTTCGGAGCCCCAGCATTTT
CASSSGQGGSEPQHF
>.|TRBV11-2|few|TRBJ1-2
TGTGCCAGCAGCTCTGGACAGCGTGGCTACACCTTC
CASSSGQRGYTF
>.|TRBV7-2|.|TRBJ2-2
TGTGCCAGCAGCTGGGGAGGCCCAGGGACCGGGGAGCTGTTTTTT
CASSWGGPGTGELFF
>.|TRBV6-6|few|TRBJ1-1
TGTGCCAGCAGTTACTCCGGGGGAAGAATGAACACTGAAGCTTTCTTT
CASSYSGGRMNTEAFF
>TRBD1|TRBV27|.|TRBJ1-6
TGTGCCAGCAGTTTCAGGGGGCGTGGATCACCCCTCCACTTT
CASSFRGRGSPLHF
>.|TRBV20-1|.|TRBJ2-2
TGCAGTGCTAGACCGACGGATACCGGGGAGCTGTTTTTT
CSARPTDTGELFF
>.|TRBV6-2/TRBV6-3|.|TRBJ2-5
TGTGCCAGCGGAGCCGACAGGAATGACGAGACCCAGTACTTC
CASGADRNDETQYF
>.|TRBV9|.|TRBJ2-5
TGTGCCAGCAGCGCCGAAATGGGGTGGGAAGAGACCCAGTACTTC
CASSAEMGWEETQYF
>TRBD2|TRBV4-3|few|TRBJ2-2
TGCGCCAGCAGCCCACTAGCGGGGGAGAACACCGGGGAGCTGTTTTTT
CASSPLAGENTGELFF
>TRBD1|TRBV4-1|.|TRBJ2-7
TGCGCCAGCAGCCGACAGGGCGAGCAGTACTTC
CASSRQGEQYF
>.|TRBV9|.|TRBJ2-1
TGTGCCAGCAGCGTCGACCGATCCTACAATGAGCAGTTCTTC
CASSVDRSYNEQFF
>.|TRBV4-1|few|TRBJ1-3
TGCGCCAGCAGCCAAGGATCCGCTCCTGGAAACACCATATATTTT
CASSQGSAPGNTIYF
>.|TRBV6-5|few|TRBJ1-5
TGTGCCAGCAGTCTAGACCAGCATCAGCCCCAGCATTTT
CASSLDQHQPQHF
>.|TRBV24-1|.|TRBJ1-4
TGTGCCACCAGTGAACCAGGAGGGGAAAAACTGTTTTTT
CATSEPGGEKLFF
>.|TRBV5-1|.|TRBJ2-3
TGCGCCAGCAGCTTAAGGGGAACTTATTCGCAGTATTTT
CASSLRGTYSQYF
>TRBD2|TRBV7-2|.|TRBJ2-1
TGTGCCAGCAGCCCCCCCCGCGGGGGGCACAATGAGCAGTTCTTC
CASSPPRGGHNEQFF
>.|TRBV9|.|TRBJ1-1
TGTGCCAGCAGCGTAGAGGGGTGGACTGAAGCTTTCTTT
CASSVEGWTEAFF
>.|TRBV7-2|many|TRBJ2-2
TGTGCCAGCAGCTTTTCGGAGGGGGCGAGGACCGGGGAGCTGTTTTTT
CASSFSEGARTGELFF
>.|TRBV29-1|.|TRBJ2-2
TGCAGCGTGGGGGGGGCAGATGATGAAACCAACACCGGGGAGCTGTTTTTT
CSVGGADDETNTGELFF
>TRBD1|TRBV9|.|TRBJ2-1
TGTGCCAGCAGCGTAGTGCGGACAGGGGGCGAGCAGTTCTTC
CASSVVRTGGEQFF
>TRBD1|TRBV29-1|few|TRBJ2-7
TGCAGCGTTGCCACAGGGGCCGAGCAGTACTTC
CSVATGAEQYF
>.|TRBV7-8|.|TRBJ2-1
TGTGCCAGCAGCGAACAGGGCAATGAGCAGTTCTTC
CASSEQGNEQFF
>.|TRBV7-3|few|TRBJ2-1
TGTGCCAGCAGTCGAGATTGGGATACTAAGCAGTTCTTC
CASSRDWDTKQFF
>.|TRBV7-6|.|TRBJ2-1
TGTGCCAGCAGTCACAGGTTTCTCTCCTACAATGAGCAGTTCTTC
CASSHRFLSYNEQFF
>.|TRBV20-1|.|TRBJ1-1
TGCAGTGCGCCCCGCGCGGGGTCCAGTCCCCAGCGAGCTTTCTTT
CSAPRAGSSPQRAFF
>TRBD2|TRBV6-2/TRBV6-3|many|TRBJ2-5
TGTGCCAGCAGTAAGACGGTACTAGCGGGGAATGAGGAGACCCAGTACTTC
CASSKTVLAGNEETQYF
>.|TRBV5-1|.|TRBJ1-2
TGCGCCAGCAGTGGGGGGGACGGCGCTGGTGGCTACACCTTC
CASSGGDGAGGYTF
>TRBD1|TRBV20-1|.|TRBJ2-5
TGCAGTGCTAGAGACTGGACAGGCCAAGAGACCCAGTACTTC
CSARDWTGQETQYF
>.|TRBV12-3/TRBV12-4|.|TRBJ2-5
TGTGCCAGCGGGACCATCCAAGAGACCCAGTACTTC
CASGTIQETQYF
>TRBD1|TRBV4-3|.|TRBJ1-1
TGCGCCAGCAGCCAAGATCGGCACAGGGGTTGGAACACTGAAGCTTTCTTT
CASSQDRHRGWNTEAFF
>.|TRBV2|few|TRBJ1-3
TGTGCCAGCAGTGTTATTCTGGTGGACAGCCGCTCTGGAAACACCATATATTTT
CASSVILVDSRSGNTIYF
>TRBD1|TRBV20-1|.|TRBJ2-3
TGCAGTGCTAAACAGGGGAACACAGATACGCAGTATTTT
CSAKQGNTDTQYF
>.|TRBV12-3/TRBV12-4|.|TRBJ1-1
TGTGCCAGCAGATCCCTTGGGTCTGAAGCTTTCTTT
CASRSLGSEAFF
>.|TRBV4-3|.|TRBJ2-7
TGCGCCAGCAGCCAAGATAGCACGGGCTACTACGAGCAGTACTTC
CASSQDSTGYYEQYF
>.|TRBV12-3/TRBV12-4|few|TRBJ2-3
TGTGCCAGCAGCCCCGGGGGAGGCGTGGTTACGCAGTATTTT
CASSPGGGVVTQYF
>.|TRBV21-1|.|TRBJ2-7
TGTGCCAGCAGCACTCATACCGGGACTTTAGCCTACGAGCAGTACTTC
CASSTHTGTLAYEQYF
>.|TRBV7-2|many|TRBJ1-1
TGTGCCAGCAGCTTAGATGGGGTGGAGGCAGGGTGGCCTGAGGGCACTGAAGCTTTCTTT
CASSLDGVEAGWPEGTEAFF
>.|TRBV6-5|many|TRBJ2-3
TGTGCCACCTCCCGCATAGCATCAGATACGCAGTATTTT
CATSRIASDTQYF
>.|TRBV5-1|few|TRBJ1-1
TGCGCCAGCAGCTTGGCGTTGAGGCCCAACACTGAAGCTTTCTTT
CASSLALRPNTEAFF